This section outlines one TCR beta chain sequence together with its context. The antigen this receptor binds is unknown. One junction end does not reproduce the germline sequence, and a read error may be involved. The data stem from a study of T cells after yellow fever vaccination (dated by TCRdb to the late 2010s). For the study in its entirety: The SMART-Seq v4 Ultra Low Input RNA kit was used to prepare libraries from fractions with low cell numbers. Two healthy male donors, one aged 18 to 29 and one aged 30 to 39 years, were included in the cohort. Blood was collected at multiple timepoints before and after primary and secondary immunization, and bulk PBMC replicates and cell subsets were isolated. To follow T-cell clones before and after primary and booster YFV17D yellow fever vaccination, bulk TCR alpha and beta repertoires were sequenced over time. The full study reports these points: Most clones expanded after primary vaccination (almost 98% of CD4 and approximately 86% of CD8) were re-detected after the booster, suggesting that broad memory maintenance occurred. The study included only a couple of donors, which limits how far the findings can be generalized. FACS-sorted repertoires could contain abundant contaminating clonotypes from the bulk population, so computational filtering was required. A small fraction of clonotypes appeared in both the CD4 and CD8 compartments, likely as a result of convergent recombination. The secondary T-cell response was weaker than the primary response but faster, peaking on day 5 instead of day 15.

TCR cDNA was synthesized by 5'RACE template switching, through which a universal primer site and unique molecular identifiers were introduced. cDNA synthesis was primed from both the TCR alpha and TCR beta constant segments. Library amplification involved two PCR steps, and the second step added sample barcodes and sequencing adapters. Sequencing of libraries was performed on Illumina HiSeq 2500 (2x100 bp) or NovaSeq (2x150 bp). In the paper's pipeline: MIGEC handled demultiplexing of reads and collapsing into UMI consensus sequences, while MiXCR performed V(D)J alignment. Vaccine-responding clonotypes were identified with edgeR using replicate PBMC samples, with FDR below 0.01 and a log2 fold change above 5 up to day 15 being required. Bulk clonotypes were assigned CD4 or CD8 identity according to which sequenced CD4 or CD8 repertoire held them at higher abundance. TCRdb's own reprocessing of the public reads used fastp at Q25 and MiXCR and kept productive beta chains. CDR3 protein sequences are deduplicated, and each keeps its most common genes and DNA. In this record, the V and J calls reflect TCRdb's handling and not the investigators' own analysis. The sample profile shows over 130,000 distinct CDR3 sequences; approximately 7.7% of them were found once. Roughly 0.77% of the sample goes to the ten largest clones.

What this sample's treatment or condition label stands for: live attenuated yellow fever vaccine strain. A standard Ficoll-Paque protocol was used to isolate PBMCs from peripheral blood. CD4 and CD8 T-cell fractions were isolated with Dynabeads CD4 and CD8 positive selection kits. TriZol was used to extract RNA from bulk PBMCs, CD4 and CD8 fractions, and dextramer-positive and dextramer-negative fractions. In the germline V gene (reference sequence), CDR1 corresponds to LNHDA and CDR2 to SQIVND. Reading from cysteine to phenylalanine, the CDR3 counts 14 amino acids. Only CDR3 DNA is held: 42 bases, read in frame from base 1.

This receptor was identified in a man aged 25 to 45 who received the YFV17D yellow fever vaccine. Recombination joined TRBV19 with TRBJ2-4; 8 bases in between match TRBD1. Sequencing was performed on CD4+ T cells sorted from PBMCs, taken 5 days after the yellow fever booster vaccination. The DNA sequence is given as TGTGCCAGTAGGCAGACAGGGGCCAAAAACATTCAGCACTTC. Its protein product is CASRQTGAKNIQHF.